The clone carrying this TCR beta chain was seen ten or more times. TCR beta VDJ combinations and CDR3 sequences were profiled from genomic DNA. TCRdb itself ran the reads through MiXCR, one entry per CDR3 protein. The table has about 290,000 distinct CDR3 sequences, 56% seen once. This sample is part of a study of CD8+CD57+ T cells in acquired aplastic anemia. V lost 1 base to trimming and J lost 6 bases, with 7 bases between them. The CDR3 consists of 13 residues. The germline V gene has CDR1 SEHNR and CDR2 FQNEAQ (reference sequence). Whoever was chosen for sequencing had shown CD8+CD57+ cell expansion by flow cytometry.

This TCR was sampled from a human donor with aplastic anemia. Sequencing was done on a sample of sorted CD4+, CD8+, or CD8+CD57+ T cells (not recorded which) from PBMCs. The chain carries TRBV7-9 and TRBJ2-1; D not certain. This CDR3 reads CASSLVATNEQFF. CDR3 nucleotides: TGTGCCAGCAGCTTAGTGGCCACCAATGAGCAGTTCTTC.